A single sample is the source of the 22 T cell receptor beta chains below, sequenced in a study of OX40 agonist ivuxolimab in advanced cancers. Using immunoSEQ multiplex PCR, the repertoire was profiled, and TCRdb retains in-frame clones only, with some absent. The repertoire holds roughly 63,000 clones, with roughly nine tenths as singletons. Here the sequenced sample was CD4+ or CD8+ T cells sorted from blood, taken in a trial of the OX40 agonist ivuxolimab. Receptors originate from an adult with an advanced solid tumor such as melanoma, head and neck, liver or kidney cancer.

V usage is TRBV2 and J usage is TRBJ2-5; no clear D gene. Trimming left V 4 bases short and J 1 base short, with 4 bases between. The CDR3 is 12 amino acids. In germline, CDR1 is SNHLY, CDR2 FYNNEI. The CDR3 spells CASSGFQETQYF. In DNA form, the CDR3 reads TGTGCCAGCAGTGGCTTCCAAGAGACCCAGTACTTC.

About this clone: Other nucleotide sequences from this sample produce the same CDR3. This chain's CDR3 is CASRQGNGYTF. DNA for the CDR3: TGTGCCAGCCGACAGGGAAATGGCTACACCTTC. This sequence joins TRBV27 and TRBJ1-2; TRBD1 matches 7 bases. This CDR3 region has 11 residues. CDR1 MNHEY and CDR2 SMNVEV come from the germline V gene (reference sequence). V gave up 8 bases and J gave up 6 bases; unmatched junction bases: 3.

The chain links TRBV7-9 to TRBJ1-1; D may be TRBD1 (6 bases). Germline V gene lookup returns CDR1 SEHNR and CDR2 FQNEAQ (reference sequence). Trimming left V 2 bases short and J 6 bases short, with 13 bases between. The CDR3 has 14 amino acids. This CDR3 reads CASSLKLNRAEAFF. The CDR3 DNA sequence: TGTGCCAGCAGCTTAAAGTTGAACAGGGCTGAAGCTTTCTTT.

The chain uses TRBV27 and TRBJ2-5, with a possible D match to TRBD2 (5 bases). The CDR3 is 15 residues long. The germline gives CDR1 MNHEY, CDR2 SMNVEV (reference sequence). Trimming removed 4 bases from V and 2 bases from J, with 14 bases in between. The CDR3 bases are TGTGCCAGCAGTTCCCCCCCGGGCGGGCAAGAGACCCAGTACTTC. As protein: CASSSPPGGQETQYF.

This chain joins TRBV9 and TRBJ2-5; 7 nucleotides match TRBD1. Per germline, CDR1 SGDLS and CDR2 YYNGEE. The CDR3 is 14 residues long. V dropped 4 bases and J dropped 4; count of bases not matched to a gene: 7. CDR3 in amino acids: CASSTYRGGETQYF. The CDR3, as DNA: TGTGCCAGCAGCACCTACAGGGGCGGAGAGACCCAGTACTTC.

The rearrangement links TRBV29-1 to TRBJ2-3, with 9 bases that match TRBD2. There are 12 residues in the CDR3. The germline gives CDR1 SQVTM, CDR2 ANQGSEA. V shed 7 bases and J 6 bases; nucleotides not matched to a gene: 5. The CDR3 region has the DNA TGCAGCGGACTAGCGGAGGGTGATACGCAGTATTTT. As protein: CSGLAEGDTQYF.

The chain carries TRBV5-1 and TRBJ2-5; D remains unclear. The CDR3 totals 13 residues. Trimming pared 2 bases from V and 1 base from J, leaving 6 bases between. Germline V lookup: CDR1 SGHRS, CDR2 YFSETQ. The CDR3 loop reads CASSLRVQETQYF. The CDR3 bases are TGCGCCAGCAGCTTAAGGGTCCAAGAGACCCAGTACTTC.

V gene TRBV6-1 combines with J gene TRBJ1-5, with TRBD1 matching over 7 bases. The CDR3 runs to 14 residues. Trimming removed 3 bases from V and 5 bases from J; junction bases left unmatched: 4. Germline V lookup: CDR1 MNHNS, CDR2 SASEGT. The CDR3 region has the DNA TGTGCCAGCAGTGAGTACAGGGGTGATCAGCCCCAGCATTTT. This encodes CASSEYRGDQPQHF.

V is TRBV27 and J is TRBJ2-5, with TRBD1 identical over 10 bases. Germline V gives CDR1 MNHEY, CDR2 SMNVEV (reference sequence). V shed 3 bases, J shed 2 bases, and the junction held 3 bases outside the gene matches. The CDR3 totals 15 residues. The CDR3 sequence: CASSLGQGQQETQYF. The CDR3 DNA reads TGTGCCAGCAGTTTGGGACAGGGGCAGCAAGAGACCCAGTACTTC.

This clone was seen more than once but under ten times. The rearrangement links TRBV29-1 to TRBJ1-1, with D hard to call. The CDR3 is 14 residues long. Germline assignment: CDR1 SQVTM and CDR2 ANQGSEA. V gave up 2 bases and J gave up 2 bases, with 12 bases separating them. The CDR3 DNA follows: TGCAGCGTTGAATTCAGAGGACCCAACACTGAAGCTTTCTTT. Translating gives CSVEFRGPNTEAFF.

The rearrangement joins TRBV7-9 to TRBJ2-1, with no clear D. Between the trimmed V and J ends, which lost 3 bases and 7 bases, there was a span of 13 bases. Germline assignment: CDR1 SEHNR and CDR2 FQNEAQ (reference sequence). This CDR3 has 14 residues. The CDR3 protein is CASSFPRGQNEQFF. In DNA form, the CDR3 reads TGTGCCAGCAGCTTTCCCCGAGGTCAGAATGAGCAGTTCTTC. Based on the CDR3 plus reference TRBV7-9 and TRBJ2-1, the full variable domain is DTGVSQNPRHKITKRGQNVTFRCDPISEHNRLYWYRQTLGQGPEFLTYFQNEAQLEKSRLLSDRFSAERPKGSFSTLEIQRTEQGDSAMYLCASSFPRGQNEQFFGPGTRLTVL.

The chain uses TRBV27 and TRBJ2-3, with D perhaps matching TRBD1 or TRBD2 (5 bases each). The length of the CDR3 is 15 residues. Germline-derived CDR1 and CDR2 are MNHEY and SMNVEV (reference sequence). V was clipped by 8 bases and J by 5 bases, with 20 bases between them. The CDR3 region has the DNA TGTGCCAGCGCTAGCTGGGGGACGAGTTTAGATACGCAGTATTTT. It encodes CASASWGTSLDTQYF.

The sample holds a few counts of this clone. The chain has TRBV9 and TRBJ1-1; perhaps TRBD1 as D (5 bases). Trimming pared 0 bases from V and 5 bases from J, leaving 11 bases between. Germline loops: CDR1 SGDLS, CDR2 YYNGEE. The CDR3 length is 14 residues. The CDR3 DNA follows: TGTGCCAGCAGCGTAGCAGGGAGTCGGACTGAAGCTTTCTTT. Its protein product is CASSVAGSRTEAFF.

The chain combines TRBV6-6 with TRBJ1-4, with 9 bases aligning to TRBD1. The CDR3 runs 16 residues. The germline V gene encodes CDR1 MNHNY and CDR2 SVGAGI (reference sequence). V lost 2 bases to trimming and J lost 6 bases; unmatched junction nucleotides: 7. CDR3 coding DNA: TGTGCCAGCAGTTACCTTACAGGGGGCTTAGATGAAAAACTGTTTTTT. Protein: CASSYLTGGLDEKLFF.

This chain joins TRBV9 and TRBJ2-3; 10 bases are shared with TRBD2. The CDR3 has 16 amino acids. Per germline, CDR1 SGDLS and CDR2 YYNGEE. The ends lost 4 bases at V and 2 bases at J; junction bases unmatched: 7. The CDR3 is CASSPGLAVFTDTQYF. The DNA for the CDR3 is TGTGCCAGCAGCCCAGGACTAGCGGTGTTCACAGATACGCAGTATTTT.

This clone was detected a few times. This rearrangement joins TRBV29-1 to TRBJ1-1, with 10 bases fitting TRBD1. CDR3 length: 14 amino acids. V trimming: 6 bases; J trimming: 5 bases; junction bases outside the gene matches: 9. Germline CDR1 SQVTM, CDR2 ANQGSEA. DNA for the CDR3: TGCAGCGTCGTAAGGGACAGGGGAGTGACTGAAGCTTTCTTT. Residues: CSVVRDRGVTEAFF.

The V gene is TRBV9, the J gene TRBJ2-3, with TRBD2 as a possible D gene (6 bases). V gave up 3 bases and J gave up 4 bases, with 12 bases separating them. Per germline, CDR1 SGDLS and CDR2 YYNGEE. CDR3 size: 14 residues. CDR3 loop: CASSAGAGPDTQYF. CDR3 DNA sequence: TGTGCCAGCAGCGCGGGTGCGGGACCAGATACGCAGTATTTT.

This clone showed up just once. The V call is TRBV7-6, the J call TRBJ2-7, with 12 nucleotides matching TRBD2. In germline, CDR1 is SGHVS, CDR2 FNYEAQ. V trimming: 0 bases; J trimming: 4 bases; junction bases outside the gene matches: 7. The CDR3 has 17 residues. In DNA form, the CDR3 reads TGTGCCAGCAGCTTAGCCGCCGGAACTAGCGGGAGGTACGAGCAGTACTTC. Translation gives CASSLAAGTSGRYEQYF. The whole variable domain, remainder taken from reference TRBV7-6 and TRBJ2-7, is GAGVSQSPRYKVTKRGQDVALRCDPISGHVSLYWYRQALGQGPEFLTYFNYEAQQDKSGLPNDRFSAERPEGSISTLTIQRTEQRDSAMYRCASSLAAGTSGRYEQYFGPGTRLTVT.

The V and J genes are TRBV19 and TRBJ2-3; D unclear. Per germline, CDR1 LNHDA and CDR2 SQIVND (reference sequence). The CDR3 has 13 amino acids. The V end lost 10 bases, the J end lost 9 bases, and 20 bases lay between the germline ends. CDR3 amino acids: CAILTPDGVTQYF. The CDR3 coding sequence is TGTGCCATCCTTACACCCGATGGGGTGACGCAGTATTTT. Complete variable domain (other parts from reference TRBV19 and TRBJ2-3): DGGITQSPKYLFRKEGQNVTLSCEQNLNHDAMYWYRQDPGQGLRLIYYSQIVNDFQKGDIAEGYSVSREKKESFPLTVTSAQKNPTAFYLCAILTPDGVTQYFGPGTRLTVL.

The V and J genes are TRBV6-1 and TRBJ1-1, with D unresolved. Germline CDR1 reads MNHNS; CDR2 reads SASEGT. V lost 7 bases to trimming and J lost 2 bases, with 11 bases between them. The CDR3 loop spans 13 amino acids. The CDR3 nucleotides read TGTGCCAGCATCCCGAGGATCAACACTGAAGCTTTCTTT. This codes for CASIPRINTEAFF.

The chain has TRBV7-2 and TRBJ2-3, with D unresolved. This CDR3 spans 16 amino acids. V lost 0 bases to trimming and J lost 2 bases, with 12 bases between them. Germline V CDR1 and CDR2: SGHTA, FQGNSA. The CDR3 protein is CASSLATASPTDTQYF. The CDR3 DNA reads TGTGCCAGCAGCTTAGCGACGGCCAGTCCCACAGATACGCAGTATTTT.

The CDR3 reads CASSYSRGGGADGYTF. The CDR3 DNA sequence: TGTGCCAGCAGTTATTCCCGAGGGGGGGGCGCAGATGGCTACACCTTC. The chain combines TRBV6-6 with TRBJ1-2; maybe TRBD1 (6 bases). The germline V gene has CDR1 MNHNY and CDR2 SVGAGI (reference sequence). V dropped 3 bases and J dropped 6 bases, with 20 bases sitting between them. The CDR3 is made up of 16 amino acids.